This entry lists 22 T cell receptor beta chains sequenced from one sample in a study of spatial heterogeneity in lung cancer. Time point specified: blood at routine non-recurrence follow-up after resection. A single record per CDR3 protein comes from TCRdb applying MiXCR to the 5' RACE reads. The data contain 30,000 to 35,000 distinct CDR3 sequences, about 10% of them singletons. The sample in question was PBMCs, obtained at follow-up. These receptors came from a female donor with early-stage non-small cell lung cancer.

Many counts were recorded for this clonotype. The rearrangement uses TRBV11-2 and TRBJ2-4; a possible D gene is TRBD2 (5 bases). Germline V gives CDR1 SGHAT, CDR2 FQNNGV. With 4 bases removed from V and 0 bases from J, the gap between germline ends came to 7 bases. This CDR3 has 14 residues. CDR3 sequence: CASSSGVAKNIQYF. The CDR3 DNA follows: TGTGCCAGCAGCTCCGGGGTAGCCAAAAACATTCAGTACTTC.

This clonotype was seen more than once but under ten times. The rearrangement uses TRBV7-2 and TRBJ2-7; D gene unclear. The CDR3 has 12 residues. Between the trimmed V and J ends, which lost 5 bases and 1 base, there was a span of 6 bases. Germline V gene sequence: CDR1 SGHTA, CDR2 FQGNSA. The CDR3 region is CASSPPSYEQYF. The CDR3 nucleotides are TGTGCCAGCAGCCCTCCATCCTACGAGCAGTACTTC.

In its sample, this clonotype was seen many times. The chain recombines TRBV5-4 with TRBJ2-7, with 8 bases aligning to TRBD1. CDR1 SGHNT and CDR2 YYREEE come from the germline V gene (reference sequence). V lost 0 bases, J lost 4 bases, and 6 bases stayed unmatched. This CDR3 contains 15 residues. The CDR3 sequence: CASSLDQGARYEQYF. The CDR3 nucleotides are TGTGCCAGCAGCTTGGATCAGGGGGCAAGGTACGAGCAGTACTTC.

This clonotype has more than one count but fewer than ten. The rearrangement joins TRBV11-2 to TRBJ2-3; perhaps TRBD2 as D (5 bases). Germline CDR1 SGHAT, CDR2 FQNNGV. V lost 5 bases and J 4 bases, leaving 13 bases between the germline ends. CDR3 length: 14 amino acids. Here the CDR3 reads CASSTGRRSDTQYF. The CDR3 DNA reads TGTGCCAGCAGCACCGGAAGGAGGTCAGATACGCAGTATTTT.

By share of the sample, this clonotype is medium-sized. The chain employs TRBV12-3 or TRBV12-4 and TRBJ2-3; D is perhaps TRBD1 (6 bases). V shed 6 bases and J shed 0 bases, with 13 bases lying between them. The CDR3 consists of 15 residues. As DNA, the CDR3 is TGTGCCAGCAGCGGACAGTTCTCTAGCACAGATACGCAGTATTTT. This sequence encodes CASSGQFSSTDTQYF.

This clonotype was recorded many times. The V and J genes are TRBV10-3 and TRBJ1-2; 7 positions agree with TRBD1. J gave up 4 bases and V 10 bases, and 9 bases lay outside the gene matches. Germline V gene sequence: CDR1 ENHRY, CDR2 SYGVKD. The CDR3 loop spans 13 amino acids. For the CDR3, the DNA is TGTGCCACCTCGGACAGGCCATTCTATGGCTACACCTTC. Its translation is CATSDRPFYGYTF.

This clonotype was picked up many times. V is TRBV10-3 and J is TRBJ2-7; D not certain. This CDR3 has 18 residues. Trimming removed 3 bases at V and 4 bases at J, with 25 bases between. From germline, CDR1 is ENHRY and CDR2 SYGVKD. The CDR3 is CAISEPSMRSLFPYEQYF. As DNA, the CDR3 is TGTGCCATCAGTGAACCCTCTATGAGGTCTTTGTTTCCTTACGAGCAGTACTTC.

V is TRBV5-4 and J is TRBJ2-5; a weak D match, TRBD1 (6 bases). Trimming took off 7 bases at V and 4 bases at J, with 14 bases between the two ends. CDR1 is SGHNT and CDR2 is YYREEE in the germline V gene (reference sequence). The CDR3 covers 13 residues. CDR3 amino acids: CASSSRGRETQYF. The CDR3 DNA sequence: TGTGCCAGCTCGAGCAGGGGTCGAGAGACCCAGTACTTC.

V gene TRBV21-1 combines with J gene TRBJ1-6; the table names TRBD1, a call not compared with the DNA. TRBV21-1 is labeled a pseudogene. This CDR3 region has 16 residues. The CDR3 here is CASPWAVQFSGSPLHF. Here the CDR3 DNA reads TGTGCCAGCCCTTGGGCAGTACAATTCTCCGGGTCACCCCTCCACTTT.

This clonotype appeared many times. J is TRBJ2-7 and V is TRBV9, with D maybe TRBD2 (5 bases). CDR1 is SGDLS, CDR2 YYNGEE, per germline. CDR3 size: 15 residues. Trimming shortened V by 5 bases and J by 1 base, and 16 bases separated the two germline ends. For the CDR3, the DNA is TGTGCCAGCAGTCCTTTCATCGGGGTATCCTACGAGCAGTACTTC. The encoded protein is CASSPFIGVSYEQYF.

This clonotype occurred many times. V usage is TRBV20-1 and J usage is TRBJ2-7, with TRBD2 matching 11 bases. The CDR3 spans 14 residues. CDR1 is DFQATT and CDR2 is SNEGSKA in the germline V gene (reference sequence). V lost 4 bases, J lost 0 bases, and 2 bases stayed unmatched. The CDR3 DNA sequence: TGCAGTGCTATTGGGACTAGCGGCTCCTACGAGCAGTACTTC. Residues: CSAIGTSGSYEQYF.

This clonotype occurred many times. The CDR3 DNA reads TGTGCCAGCAGTTTAACCCTTAAAGCTGATGGCTACACCTTC. Translated, it gives CASSLTLKADGYTF. The J gene is TRBJ1-2, the V gene TRBV12-3 or TRBV12-4; D not certain. This CDR3 region has 14 residues. Trimming shortened V by 2 bases and J by 6 bases, and 13 bases separated the two germline ends.

This clonotype was observed at least ten times. The chain couples TRBV19 to TRBJ2-1, with D possibly TRBD2 on 5 matching bases. With 4 bases removed from V and 4 bases from J, the gap between germline ends came to 8 bases. CDR3 length equals 13 residues. Germline lookup yields CDR1 LNHDA and CDR2 SQIVND (reference sequence). The CDR3 bases are TGTGCCAGTAGTAACCCGGGATACAATGAGCAGTTCTTC. Translated, it gives CASSNPGYNEQFF.

The rearrangement joins TRBV5-1 to TRBJ2-6, with D hard to call. Per the germline V gene, CDR1 is SGHRS and CDR2 is YFSETQ. The V and J ends lost 1 base and 4 bases respectively, with 9 bases between them. The CDR3 length is 15 residues. DNA of the CDR3: TGCGCCAGCAGCTTGATTGCAACAGGGGCCAACGTCCTGACTTTC. It translates to CASSLIATGANVLTF.

The chain couples TRBV12-3 or TRBV12-4 to TRBJ2-5; the match to TRBD2 covers 15 bases. Unmatched junction bases numbered 9, after V lost 6 bases and J lost 4 bases. The CDR3 sequence is 17 residues long. This CDR3 reads CASSTGTSGGFLETQYF. The CDR3, as DNA: TGTGCCAGCAGCACCGGGACTAGCGGGGGGTTCCTAGAGACCCAGTACTTC.

This clonotype was observed a few times. The J gene is TRBJ2-7, the V gene TRBV27; no reliable D call. The CDR3 is 13 amino acids. V was trimmed by 8 bases and J by 0 bases, leaving 11 bases between them. Germline lookup yields CDR1 MNHEY and CDR2 SMNVEV (reference sequence). In DNA, the CDR3 is TGTGCCAGCGGCGAGTCTTACTCCTACGAGCAGTACTTC. It encodes CASGESYSYEQYF.

The table lists this clonotype with a few counts. The gene calls are TRBV3-1 and TRBJ2-5, with 12 bases that match TRBD2. Germline V gives CDR1 LGHDT, CDR2 YNNKEL (reference sequence). The CDR3 spans 18 residues. V gave up 4 bases and J gave up 5 bases; unmatched junction bases: 14. CDR3 protein: CASSLSRLAGGAAETQYF. CDR3 in DNA: TGTGCCAGCAGCCTCTCCAGGCTAGCGGGGGGGGCTGCGGAGACCCAGTACTTC.

This clonotype was seen a handful of times. The chain links TRBV4-3 to TRBJ2-7, with 8 bases matching TRBD1. The ends lost 4 bases at V and 6 bases at J; junction bases unmatched: 14. Per germline, CDR1 LGHNA and CDR2 YSLEER. The CDR3 totals 16 residues. The CDR3 DNA follows: TGCGCCAGCAGCCGCAACTCAGGGGGCGCAGGGATCGAGCAGTACTTC. Amino acids: CASSRNSGGAGIEQYF.

This clonotype was seen a handful of times. The chain is built from TRBV7-8 and TRBJ2-1, with no clear D. The ends were cut back, 5 bases at V and 3 bases at J, with 8 bases in the middle. This CDR3 comprises 13 residues. Germline V gene lookup returns CDR1 SGHVS and CDR2 FQNEAQ. The CDR3, as DNA: TGTGCCAGCAGCCACGGCGACTACAATGAGCAGTTCTTC. This encodes CASSHGDYNEQFF.

This clonotype was recorded at least ten times. The gene calls are TRBV10-3 and TRBJ2-5; D gene uncertain. The V gene lost 2 bases and the J gene lost 5 bases, with 12 bases spanning the gap. The length of the CDR3 is 14 residues. The germline V gene encodes CDR1 ENHRY and CDR2 SYGVKD. CDR3 coding DNA: TGTGCCATCAGTGAGCGGACGTCCGGTGAGACCCAGTACTTC. Translating it yields CAISERTSGETQYF.

The chain employs TRBV6-5 and TRBJ2-3; 8 bases line up with TRBD2. This CDR3 contains 17 residues. The germline V gene encodes CDR1 MNHEY and CDR2 SVGAGI. Trimming cost V 6 bases and J 0 bases; bases outside gene matches: 11. This CDR3 reads CASRPGGSGTSTDTQYF. The CDR3 nucleotides are TGTGCCAGCAGACCCGGTGGTAGCGGGACCAGCACAGATACGCAGTATTTT.

Notes on this clonotype: A clone one base away is much larger, so this may be a read error. The chain employs TRBV12-3 or TRBV12-4 and TRBJ2-7; the D is unclear. The V end was cut by 6 bases, the J end by 6 bases, with 15 bases between. This CDR3 contains 13 residues. The CDR3 reads CASRPTKGCEQYF. In nucleotides, the CDR3 is TGTGCCAGCAGACCCACAAAGGGCTGCGAGCAGTACTTC.